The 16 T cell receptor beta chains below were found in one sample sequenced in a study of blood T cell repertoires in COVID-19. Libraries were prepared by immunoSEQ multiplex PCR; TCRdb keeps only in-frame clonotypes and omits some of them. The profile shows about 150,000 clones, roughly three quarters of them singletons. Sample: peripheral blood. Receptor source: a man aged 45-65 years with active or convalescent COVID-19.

CDR3 DNA: TGCGCCAGCAGCTGGGACTTACAAGAGACCCAGTACTTC. Translated, it gives CASSWDLQETQYF. The chain joins TRBV5-1 to TRBJ2-5, with D tentatively TRBD2 (6 bases). The CDR3 is made up of 13 amino acids. V was cut by 3 bases and J by 2 bases, with 8 bases left in between. Germline V gene lookup returns CDR1 SGHRS and CDR2 YFSETQ.

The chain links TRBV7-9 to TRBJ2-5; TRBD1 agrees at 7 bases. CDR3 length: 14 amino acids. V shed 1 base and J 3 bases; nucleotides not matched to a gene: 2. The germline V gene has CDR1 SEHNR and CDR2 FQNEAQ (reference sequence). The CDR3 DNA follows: TGTGCCAGCAGCTTAGTGACAGGGAAAGAGACCCAGTACTTC. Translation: CASSLVTGKETQYF.

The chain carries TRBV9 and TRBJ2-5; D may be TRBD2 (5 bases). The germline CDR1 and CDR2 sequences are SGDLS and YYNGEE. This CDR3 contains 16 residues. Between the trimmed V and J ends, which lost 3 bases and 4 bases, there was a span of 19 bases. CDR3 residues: CASSAQLNTGGETQYF. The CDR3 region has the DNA TGTGCCAGCAGCGCTCAACTTAACACCGGAGGAGAGACCCAGTACTTC.

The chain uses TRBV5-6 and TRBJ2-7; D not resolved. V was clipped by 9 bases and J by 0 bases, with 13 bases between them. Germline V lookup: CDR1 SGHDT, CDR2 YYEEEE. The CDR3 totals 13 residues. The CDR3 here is CANFLVGSYEQYF. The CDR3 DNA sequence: TGTGCCAACTTTTTAGTTGGCTCCTACGAGCAGTACTTC.

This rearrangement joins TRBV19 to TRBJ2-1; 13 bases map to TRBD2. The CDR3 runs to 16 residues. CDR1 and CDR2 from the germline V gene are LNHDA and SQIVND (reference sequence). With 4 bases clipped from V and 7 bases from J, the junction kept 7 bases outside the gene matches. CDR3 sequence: CASSTGTSGMYNEQFF. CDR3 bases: TGTGCCAGTAGTACTGGGACTAGCGGGATGTATAATGAGCAGTTCTTC.

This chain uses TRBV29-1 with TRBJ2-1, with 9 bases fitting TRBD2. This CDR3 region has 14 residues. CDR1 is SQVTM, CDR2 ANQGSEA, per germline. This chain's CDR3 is CTPEGASGMNEQFF. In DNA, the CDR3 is TGCACCCCGGAGGGAGCTAGCGGGATGAATGAGCAGTTCTTC.

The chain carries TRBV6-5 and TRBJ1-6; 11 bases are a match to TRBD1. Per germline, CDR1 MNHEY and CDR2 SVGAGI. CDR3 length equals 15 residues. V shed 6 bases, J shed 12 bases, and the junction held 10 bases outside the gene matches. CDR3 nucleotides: TGTGCCAGCAGCATAACCGGGACAGGGGGAGAACCCCTCCACTTT. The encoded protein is CASSITGTGGEPLHF.

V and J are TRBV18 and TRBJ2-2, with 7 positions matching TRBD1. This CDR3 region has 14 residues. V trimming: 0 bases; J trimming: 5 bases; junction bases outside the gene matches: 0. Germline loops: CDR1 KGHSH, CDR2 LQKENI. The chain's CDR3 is CASSPPGQTGELFF. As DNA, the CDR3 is TGTGCCAGCTCACCACCGGGACAGACCGGGGAGCTGTTTTTT.

As DNA, the CDR3 is TGTGCCAGCAGTTCACTCTCACCGGGGGTCACAGATACGCAGTATTTT. Translated, it gives CASSSLSPGVTDTQYF. The chain links TRBV28 to TRBJ2-3; TRBD2 might be the D (6 bases). CDR1 and CDR2 (germline): MDHEN, SYDVKM. Trimming removed 4 bases from V and 2 bases from J, with 16 bases in between. CDR3 length equals 16 residues.

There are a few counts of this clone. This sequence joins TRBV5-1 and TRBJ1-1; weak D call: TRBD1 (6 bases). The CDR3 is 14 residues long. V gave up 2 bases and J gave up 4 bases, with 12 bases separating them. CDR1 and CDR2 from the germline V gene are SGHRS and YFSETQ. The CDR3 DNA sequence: TGCGCCAGCAGCTTCAGGGGCGGCGGCACTGAAGCTTTCTTT. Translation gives CASSFRGGGTEAFF.

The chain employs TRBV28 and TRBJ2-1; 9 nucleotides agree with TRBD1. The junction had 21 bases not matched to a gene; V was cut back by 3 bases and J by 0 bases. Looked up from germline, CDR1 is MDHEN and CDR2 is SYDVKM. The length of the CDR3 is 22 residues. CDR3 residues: CASSFPTGGFWRGGSSYNEQFF. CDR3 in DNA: TGTGCCAGCAGTTTTCCCACAGGGGGCTTTTGGCGGGGCGGGAGCTCCTACAATGAGCAGTTCTTC.

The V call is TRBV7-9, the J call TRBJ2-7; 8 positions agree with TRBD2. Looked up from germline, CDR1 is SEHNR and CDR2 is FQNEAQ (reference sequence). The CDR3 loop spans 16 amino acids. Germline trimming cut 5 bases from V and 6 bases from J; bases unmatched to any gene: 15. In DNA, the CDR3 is TGTGCCAGCAGCGACTCATCAGGGCTAGCGGGCTTCGAGCAGTACTTC. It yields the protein CASSDSSGLAGFEQYF.

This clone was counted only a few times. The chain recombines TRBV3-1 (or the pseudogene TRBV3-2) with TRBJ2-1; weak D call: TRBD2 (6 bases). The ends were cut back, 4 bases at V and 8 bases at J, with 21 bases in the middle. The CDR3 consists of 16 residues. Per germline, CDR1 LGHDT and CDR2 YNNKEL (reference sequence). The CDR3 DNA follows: TGTGCCAGCAGCCTCAGGGACGGGGGTGGTTGGGATGAGCAGTTCTTC. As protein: CASSLRDGGGWDEQFF.

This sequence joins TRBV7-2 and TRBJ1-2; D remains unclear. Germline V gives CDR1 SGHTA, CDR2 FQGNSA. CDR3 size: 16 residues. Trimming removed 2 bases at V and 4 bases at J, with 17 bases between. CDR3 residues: CASSLSTATPGYGYTF. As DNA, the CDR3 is TGTGCCAGCAGCTTATCTACAGCCACACCCGGCTATGGCTACACCTTC. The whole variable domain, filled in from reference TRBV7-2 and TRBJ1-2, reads GAGVSQSPSNKVTEKGKDVELRCDPISGHTALYWYRQSLGQGLEFLIYFQGNSAPDKSGLPSDRFSAERTGGSVSTLTIQRTQQEDSAVYLCASSLSTATPGYGYTFGSGTRLTVV.

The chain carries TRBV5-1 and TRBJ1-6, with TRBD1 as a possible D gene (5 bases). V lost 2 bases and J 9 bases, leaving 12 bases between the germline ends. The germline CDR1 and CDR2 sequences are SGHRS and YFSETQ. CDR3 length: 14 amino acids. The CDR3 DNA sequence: TGCGCCAGCAGCTTTGGGCAGGGCAGTTCACCCCTCCACTTT. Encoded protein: CASSFGQGSSPLHF.

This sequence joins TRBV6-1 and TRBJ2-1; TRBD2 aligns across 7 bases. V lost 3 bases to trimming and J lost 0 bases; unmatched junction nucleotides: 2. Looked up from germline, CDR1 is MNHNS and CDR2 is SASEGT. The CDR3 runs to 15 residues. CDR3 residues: CASSEGGSSYNEQFF. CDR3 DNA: TGTGCCAGCAGTGAGGGGGGGAGCTCCTACAATGAGCAGTTCTTC.